This T cell receptor (beta chain) was obtained from a study of blood T cell repertoires in COVID-19 (dated by TCRdb to 2018 to 2021). For context, the study as a whole: Samples covering the acute and convalescent phases of COVID-19 were provided by collaborators in the United States, Italy and Spain. The prospective study material was composed of cDNA or gDNA derived from T cells, B-cell-depleted T cells, or PBMCs. Subjects who had been exposed to COVID-19, were actively infected with it, or had recovered from it provided the deeply sampled blood TCRbeta repertoires that made up the dataset. The repertoires were released in a freely available public database meant as a resource for research on the immune response to SARS-CoV-2. The samples were drawn from the first 160 participants of the ongoing ImmuneRACE study and from under 1,500 subjects provided by 6 global collaborators. Sample metadata almost always included a de-identified subject ID, COVID-19 status, age in years and sex. HLA class I and class II types, where available, came from metadata supplied by the sample provider rather than from assay-based typing. Beyond this particular receptor, the publication reports: The amount of clinical and demographic metadata varied by source and participant and was provided uncurated.

For this chain, trimming is 3 bases at the V end and 1 base at the J end, and the number of junction bases without a gene match is 5. The CDR3 sequence holds 15 residues, the cysteine and phenylalanine included. Solely the CDR3 DNA is kept, with 45 bases framed from the first base. Based on the germline V gene (reference sequence), the CDR1 and CDR2 sequences are DFQATT and SNEGSKA. TCRbeta CDR3 regions were amplified from genomic DNA by means of the immunoSEQ Assay, a bias-controlled multiplex PCR. The published analysis was carried out like this. Nucleated cell counts per sample were estimated from amplification of reference gene primers within the assay. To quantify the absolute abundance of each unique TCRbeta CDR3 rearrangement, sequence reads were collapsed and filtered. For each sample, productive Simpson clonality was calculated as the square root of Simpson's diversity index over productive rearrangements. Entries here come from immuneACCESS through TCRdb and include only in-frame sequences with V and J called. Some clones fail to appear in such tables; in the studies checked, an unresolved V gene covers under half of the shortfall, and the cause of the remainder is unknown. The V and J calls and clone size are taken from that table; D and trimming were inferred from the DNA. The sample table contains some 200,000 clones; only one count was recorded for 75% to 85% of them. The ten biggest clones cover about 2.5% of the sample.

With respect to this clone: Its antigen is currently not known. Per-base qualities were not stored, and no clone one base away is much larger.

At one collaborating source in Seattle, patients were enrolled during active infection and were followed longitudinally through the course of disease. The collaborating institutions used their own protocols to collect whole blood in K2EDTA tubes. For TCRbeta analysis, collaborators shipped samples in one of three forms: frozen whole blood, isolated PBMCs, or DNA extracted from either of those sample types. The chain employs TRBV20-1 and TRBJ2-2, and 7 junctional nucleotides match TRBD2. The sequenced sample consisted of peripheral blood. The receptor was isolated from a woman in her 70s with COVID-19, enrolled during active disease. The nucleotide sequence reads as follows: TGCAGTGCTAGTCCGGGCGGGAGGAACACCGGGGAGCTGTTTTTT. Its protein reads: CSASPGGRNTGELFF.